The text below deals with one T cell receptor beta chain. Authors' methods: Using reference gene primer amplification, nucleated cell counts were estimated. Sequenced by immunoSEQ multiplex PCR; TCRdb stores in-frame clones only, minus some. That table is the source of V, J and clone size, and D and trimming were worked out from the DNA. The profile shows roughly 130,000 clones, 79% of them singletons. This specimen belongs to a study of blood T cell repertoires in COVID-19. Study background: From the United States, Italy and Spain came samples of acute and convalescent COVID-19. The analysed material was cDNA or gDNA that came from T cells, B-cell-depleted T cells, or PBMCs.

Trimming cost V 5 bases and J 5 bases, with 6 bases left between them. Germline loops: CDR1 DFQATT, CDR2 SNEGSKA (reference sequence). The CDR3 runs 11 residues. Source material: peripheral blood. This clonotype was obtained from a man between 60 and 75 years old with acute or convalescent COVID-19. The V and J genes are TRBV20-1 and TRBJ1-4; D is unresolved. The CDR3 is CSAPGNEKLFF. In DNA, the CDR3 is TGCAGTGCTCCGGGGAATGAAAAACTGTTTTTT.